This TCR beta chain was obtained from a study of blood T cell repertoires in COVID-19. As for the study in general: Collection of acute and convalescent COVID-19 samples took place in the United States, Italy and Spain.

Repertoires were generated with immunoSEQ multiplex PCR, while TCRdb's copy carries only in-frame clones and drops some. The sample records some 120,000 clones, roughly 72% being singletons. CDR3 size: 16 residues. Losses at the gene ends were 3 bases for V and 5 bases for J; bases not matched to a gene: 7. Germline lookup yields CDR1 MNHEY and CDR2 SMNVEV (reference sequence). Sequencing was performed on peripheral blood. The rearrangement joins TRBV27 to TRBJ1-5, with 10 bases matching TRBD1. This receptor was obtained from a man aged 60 to 69 with acute or convalescent COVID-19. CDR3 in amino acids: CASSLVGTGVDQPQHF. The CDR3 nucleotides are TGTGCCAGCAGTTTGGTCGGGACAGGGGTTGATCAGCCCCAGCATTTT.